A selection of T cell receptor beta chains follows, all from one sample in a study of blood T cell repertoires in COVID-19. TCRdb keeps only in-frame clones here, not all; method: immunoSEQ multiplex PCR. The sample has more than 95,000 clones; roughly 80% are singletons. Input material: peripheral blood. The source of these receptors is a woman of 80 years or more with active or convalescent COVID-19. The CDR3 runs from the conserved cysteine through the conserved F or W. The D gene is left open where the match is weak. Size tells how often a clone was seen (once, few, many) or the class of an expanded clone, and some rows leave it out.

TRBV28	TRBJ1-2	-	once	12	CASSSSDDGYTF	TGTGCCAGCAGTTCGAGTGATGATGGCTACACCTTC
TRBV18	TRBJ1-1	-	-	13	CASSPDGYTEAFF	TGTGCCAGCTCACCCGACGGGTACACTGAAGCTTTCTTT
TRBV27	TRBJ1-6	-	-	15	CASSLGTNYNSPLHF	TGTGCCAGCAGTTTAGGCACTAACTATAATTCACCCCTCCACTTT
TRBV6-5	TRBJ1-2	-	-	12	CASLGGGYGYTF	TGTGCCAGCTTGGGGGGAGGCTATGGCTACACCTTC
TRBV6-6	TRBJ2-3	-	-	16	CASSYEIAVSTDTQYF	TGTGCCAGCAGTTACGAGATAGCGGTTAGCACAGATACGCAGTATTTT
TRBV5-1	TRBJ1-1	TRBD1	-	13	CASSQGANTEAFF	TGCGCCAGCTCACAGGGGGCCAACACTGAAGCTTTCTTT
TRBV6-5	TRBJ2-1	TRBD2	-	14	CASIAGGSYNEQFF	TGTGCCAGCATAGCGGGGGGCTCCTACAATGAGCAGTTCTTC
TRBV7-8	TRBJ2-6	TRBD1	-	14	CASRTGAGANVLTF	TGTGCCAGCAGAACAGGGGCTGGGGCCAACGTCCTGACTTTC
TRBV5-1	TRBJ2-5	-	-	14	CASSGGQPQETQYF	TGCGCCAGCAGCGGCGGACAGCCGCAAGAGACCCAGTACTTC
TRBV5-5	TRBJ1-1	TRBD1	-	16	CASSLTATGGNTEAFF	TGTGCCAGCAGCTTGACCGCGACAGGGGGCAACACTGAAGCTTTCTTT
TRBV7-2	TRBJ1-4	-	-	14	CASSSPGTGEKLFF	TGTGCCAGCAGCTCACCGGGTACGGGTGAAAAACTGTTTTTT
TRBV6-6	TRBJ2-3	TRBD2	-	15	CASTSGLANTDTQYF	TGTGCCAGCACCTCGGGACTAGCGAACACAGATACGCAGTATTTT
TRBV5-1	TRBJ1-6	-	-	13	CASSLGQRSPLHF	TGCGCCAGCAGCTTGGGGCAGCGTTCACCCCTCCACTTT
TRBV10-3	TRBJ1-2	TRBD1	-	11	CAIGTGKGYTF	TGTGCCATTGGGACAGGGAAGGGCTACACCTTC
TRBV18	TRBJ1-5	TRBD1	-	18	CASSAQGKGAYSNQPQHF	TGTGCCAGCTCAGCACAGGGGAAAGGGGCATATAGCAATCAGCCCCAGCATTTT
TRBV7-9	TRBJ2-3	TRBD1	-	17	CASSLEFGQVQRDTQYF	TGTGCCAGCAGCTTAGAGTTCGGACAGGTTCAGAGGGATACGCAGTATTTT
TRBV30	TRBJ1-1	TRBD1	-	13	CAGARGHETEAFF	TGTGCCGGGGCCAGGGGGCATGAAACTGAAGCTTTCTTT
TRBV1	TRBJ1-1	-	-	16	CTSSQVGGGLHTEAFF	TGCACCAGCAGCCAAGTCGGGGGGGGGCTCCACACTGAAGCTTTCTTT
TRBV10-3	TRBJ1-1	-	-	14	CAISDSGSGAEAFF	TGTGCCATCAGTGATTCGGGTTCGGGGGCTGAAGCTTTCTTT
TRBV19	TRBJ1-2	-	-	14	CASNPTSAGYGYTF	TGTGCCAGTAACCCGACCTCGGCAGGCTATGGCTACACCTTC
TRBV6-5	TRBJ2-6	-	few	13	CASWTYGANVLTF	TGTGCCTCGTGGACATACGGGGCCAACGTCCTGACTTTC
TRBV7-3	TRBJ1-3	TRBD1	-	18	CASSRNPGQGVFGNTIYF	TGTGCCAGCAGCCGCAACCCGGGACAGGGGGTATTTGGAAACACCATATATTTT
TRBV9	TRBJ2-1	TRBD2	few	15	CASSAVAGGYNEQFF	TGTGCCAGCAGCGCCGTAGCGGGGGGCTACAATGAGCAGTTCTTC
TRBV25-1	TRBJ1-2	-	-	13	CASSLAGVYGYTF	TGTGCCAGCAGTTTGGCAGGGGTTTATGGCTACACCTTC
TRBV27	TRBJ1-5	TRBD1	few	13	CASSQQGSQPQHF	TGTGCCAGCAGTCAACAGGGGAGTCAGCCCCAGCATTTT
TRBV27	TRBJ1-1	TRBD1	few	16	CASLIYGAGGGLQAFF	TGTGCCAGCCTTATATATGGCGCAGGGGGCGGCCTTCAAGCTTTCTTT
TRBV5-4	TRBJ2-7	TRBD1	once	14	CASSRDRAGDEQYF	TGTGCCAGCAGCCGGGACAGGGCCGGCGACGAGCAGTACTTC
TRBV5-4	TRBJ2-5	TRBD2	-	15	CASSPREVGQETQYF	TGTGCCAGCAGCCCACGGGAGGTGGGACAAGAGACCCAGTACTTC
TRBV7-9	TRBJ1-6	TRBD1	-	14	CASSATRGNSPLHF	TGTGCCAGCAGCGCCACCAGGGGGAATTCACCCCTCCACTTT
TRBV18	TRBJ1-5	TRBD1	-	15	CASSSDRGRGQPQHF	TGTGCCAGCTCGTCTGACAGGGGACGCGGTCAGCCCCAGCATTTT
TRBV9	TRBJ1-2	-	-	12	CASSDSAYGYTF	TGTGCCAGCTCGGACAGCGCGTATGGCTACACCTTC